Below, 29 T cell receptor beta chains from the same sample are listed, as sequenced in a study of T cells expressing NK-cell markers. TCRdb re-called the 5' RACE reads and shows each CDR3 protein once, DNA omitted. This sample's clone table lists some 280,000 distinct CDR3 sequences. Sample: blood T cells: a sorted CD56 or NKG2C T cell subset, CD4+ or CD8+ T cells, or bulk PBMC T cells (not recorded which). The receptors stem from a man younger than 30 in good health.

The chain links TRBV23-1 to TRBJ2-5; TCRdb indicates TRBD2, and absent DNA this call remains unverified. TRBV23-1 is marked as an open reading frame, function uncertain. This CDR3 is built from 16 residues. CDR3 protein: CASSHVAALGKETQYF.

The chain links TRBV7-2 to TRBJ2-7. The germline gives CDR1 SGHTA, CDR2 FQGNSA. The CDR3 length is 15 residues. CDR3 sequence reads: CASSHDPTRLYEQYF.

This chain links TRBV20-1 with TRBJ1-5; the TCRdb D gene call, TRBD1, has no DNA to confirm it. Looked up from germline, CDR1 is DFQATT and CDR2 is SNEGSKA (reference sequence). This CDR3 comprises 16 residues. The CDR3 sequence: CSASEPGQGPNQPQHF.

The chain uses TRBV5-5 and TRBJ2-5; TCRdb's D gene call, TRBD2, goes unchecked for lack of DNA. Germline loops: CDR1 SGHKS, CDR2 YYEKEE (reference sequence). This CDR3 has 15 residues. CDR3: CASSLPQRREETQYF.

The chain has TRBV2 and TRBJ1-2; checking the TCRdb D call of TRBD1 is not possible without DNA. This CDR3 region has 14 residues. Germline V gives CDR1 SNHLY, CDR2 FYNNEI. The CDR3 spells CASSRGGVGYGYTF.

The chain couples TRBV6-1 to TRBJ2-1; checking the TCRdb D call of TRBD2 is not possible without DNA. The CDR3 is made up of 16 amino acids. The germline CDR1 and CDR2 sequences are MNHNS and SASEGT. Here the CDR3 reads CASSETSGRKYNEQFF.

The rearrangement links TRBV30 to TRBJ2-1. Germline CDR1 is GTSNPN and CDR2 is SVGIG (reference sequence). The CDR3 is 12 residues long. The CDR3 sequence is CAWRLLGNEQFF.

The gene calls are TRBV7-3 and TRBJ2-1; the TRBD2 assignment by TCRdb is unverifiable without DNA. The germline V gene encodes CDR1 SGHTA and CDR2 FQGTGA. This CDR3 is 14 amino acids long. This CDR3 reads CASSLEGSGSAQFF. The full variable domain, rest sourced from reference TRBV7-3 and TRBJ2-1, is GAGVSQTPSNKVTEKGKYVELRCDPISGHTALYWYRQSLGQGPEFLIYFQGTGAADDSGLPNDRFFAVRPEGSVSTLKIQRTERGDSAVYLCASSLEGSGSAQFFGPGTRLTVL.

The V gene is TRBV6-1, the J gene TRBJ1-1; as DNA is missing, the TRBD1 call by TCRdb cannot be tested. Per the germline V gene, CDR1 is MNHNS and CDR2 is SASEGT. The CDR3 extends over 14 amino acids. CDR3 sequence reads: CASTGRIENTEAFF.

This CDR3 is CASSSFGTGIEQFF. The rearrangement joins TRBV3-1 to TRBJ2-1; TCRdb names TRBD1, which stays unverified in the absence of DNA. The germline V gene encodes CDR1 LGHDT and CDR2 YNNKEL (reference sequence). CDR3 size: 14 residues.

CDR3 sequence reads: CSVAQGSDQPQHF. The rearrangement links TRBV29-1 to TRBJ1-5; the D call of TRBD1 rests on TCRdb alone, since no DNA is present to check it. The CDR3 spans 13 residues. Germline V CDR1 and CDR2: SQVTM, ANQGSEA.

This chain connects TRBV11-2 to TRBJ1-1. This CDR3 is 13 amino acids long. The V gene's germline CDR1 is SGHAT and CDR2 FQNNGV. The CDR3 protein is CASSLGVNTEAFF.

The chain employs TRBV6-5 and TRBJ1-1; absent DNA, TCRdb's TRBD1 call cannot be checked. The CDR3 runs to 16 residues. CDR1 is MNHEY, CDR2 SVGAGI, per germline. CDR3 sequence: CASSSEQGQRNTEAFF.

V is TRBV6-1 and J is TRBJ2-1; lacking DNA, the TRBD1 call made by TCRdb goes unchecked. Germline V lookup: CDR1 MNHNS, CDR2 SASEGT. The CDR3 runs 15 residues. This chain's CDR3 is CASSPLRRGGNEQFF.

The chain is built from TRBV3-1 and TRBJ2-3; absent DNA, TCRdb's TRBD1 call cannot be checked. The CDR3 has 16 residues. Germline V gene sequence: CDR1 LGHDT, CDR2 YNNKEL (reference sequence). The CDR3 protein is CASSQAGTGFTDTQYF.

The chain links TRBV5-6 to TRBJ2-1. The germline gives CDR1 SGHDT, CDR2 YYEEEE. This CDR3 contains 14 residues. Here the CDR3 reads CASSLATSYNEQFF.

V gene TRBV6-1 combines with J gene TRBJ1-5. Per germline, CDR1 MNHNS and CDR2 SASEGT. CDR3 length: 13 amino acids. The chain's CDR3 is CASSGERGQPQHF.

V usage is TRBV7-3 and J usage is TRBJ2-7; TCRdb indicates TRBD1, and absent DNA this call remains unverified. The length of the CDR3 is 13 residues. The V gene's germline CDR1 is SGHTA and CDR2 FQGTGA. CDR3 protein: CASSFGQTYEQYF.

The V gene is TRBV4-3, the J gene TRBJ2-6; no DNA is available, so the TRBD1 call from TCRdb remains unchecked. Per the germline V gene, CDR1 is LGHNA and CDR2 is YSLEER. The CDR3 is 16 amino acids. This CDR3 is CASSRGQGAGANVLTF.

The genes are TRBV3-1 and TRBJ2-1; absent DNA, TCRdb's TRBD2 call cannot be checked. CDR1 is LGHDT and CDR2 is YNNKEL in the germline V gene (reference sequence). The CDR3 length is 16 residues. This CDR3 reads CASSQERLVGGNEQFF.

The CDR3 sequence is CASSSRLAGVTDTQYF. V is TRBV11-2 and J is TRBJ2-3; TCRdb selects TRBD2, and the lack of DNA leaves this call unchecked. Germline values: CDR1 SGHAT, CDR2 FQNNGV. The CDR3 is 16 amino acids.

The V gene is TRBV29-1, the J gene TRBJ2-3; with no DNA, the TCRdb D assignment of TRBD2 cannot be verified. This CDR3 has 16 residues. Germline loops: CDR1 SQVTM, CDR2 ANQGSEA. The CDR3 spells CSVDRASGFSTDTQYF.

The chain is built from TRBV11-1 and TRBJ1-2. Per the germline V gene, CDR1 is SGHAT and CDR2 is FQDESV (reference sequence). This CDR3 region has 13 residues. The CDR3: CASSLRTRQGYTF.

The rearrangement links TRBV20-1 to TRBJ2-1; absent DNA, TCRdb's TRBD2 call cannot be checked. The CDR3 has 19 amino acids. CDR1 and CDR2 from the germline V gene are DFQATT and SNEGSKA (reference sequence). The CDR3 region is CSATGLAGAFISSYNEQFF.

The chain links TRBV30 to TRBJ2-3. Germline values: CDR1 GTSNPN, CDR2 SVGIG (reference sequence). This CDR3 is built from 11 residues. This CDR3 reads CAWWGNLKKYF.

The chain combines TRBV7-2 with TRBJ2-2; TCRdb returns TRBD2, unconfirmable since there is no DNA. In germline, CDR1 is SGHTA, CDR2 FQGNSA. This CDR3 comprises 16 residues. CDR3 region: CASSSQPSGSGGELFF.

This chain connects TRBV9 to TRBJ1-5. Looked up from germline, CDR1 is SGDLS and CDR2 is YYNGEE. This CDR3 is built from 14 residues. The CDR3 sequence is CASSVGLSNQPQHF.

V and J are TRBV5-4 and TRBJ2-3; there is no DNA to check the TCRdb D call of TRBD1. The CDR3 runs to 13 residues. Looked up from germline, CDR1 is SGHNT and CDR2 is YYREEE (reference sequence). This CDR3 reads CASSLQGSDTQYF.

This chain uses TRBV6-1 with TRBJ1-2. Per germline, CDR1 MNHNS and CDR2 SASEGT. CDR3 length: 15 amino acids. The CDR3: CASSDPGQAEYGYTF.